This TCR beta chain was identified in a study of blood T cell repertoires in COVID-19. CDR1 and CDR2 (germline): DFQATT, SNEGSKA (reference sequence). V lost 3 bases to trimming and J lost 3 bases; unmatched junction nucleotides: 3. CDR3 size: 14 residues. Under the authors' procedure: By means of reference gene primer amplification, nucleated cell counts were estimated. Clones were read by immunoSEQ multiplex PCR, and TCRdb kept only the in-frame ones, dropping some. From that table come the V and J calls and clone size; the DNA was used to work out D and trimming. The sample carries 150,000 to 200,000 clones, around 85% recorded once.

The sequence was collected from a middle-aged man with active or convalescent COVID-19. Sequenced: peripheral blood. This rearrangement joins TRBV20-1 to TRBJ1-5; 9 positions match TRBD1. The CDR3 here is CSASGDRDNQPQHF. The CDR3 DNA follows: TGCAGTGCTAGTGGGGACAGGGACAATCAGCCCCAGCATTTT.